In its sample, the clone carrying this TCR beta chain was seen once. Its cognate antigen is unknown. Germline V gene lookup returns CDR1 SNHLY and CDR2 FYNNEI. This CDR3 is built from 15 residues. Trimming took off 5 bases at V and 8 bases at J, with 20 bases between the two ends. Focal radiation and CTLA-4 blockade (ipilimumab) were tested in chemo-refractory metastatic non-small-cell lung cancer patients. The data were obtained in a study of radiotherapy plus CTLA-4 blockade in lung cancer. Study details: Objective response rate was around 19%; disease control rate, about 28%. General study findings and limits: Reports state that early shifts in blood T cell clones, with interferon-beta, best predicted response. Radiotherapy plus ipilimumab was followed by expansion in blood of tumor-derived TCR clones.

Only in-frame clones appear in the TCRdb table, and some are missing; sequencing was by immunoSEQ multiplex PCR. Of 120,000 or so clones in the sample, 70% to 90% were seen once. Sequences were derived from peripheral blood, sampled from a patient treated with radiotherapy plus ipilimumab. This sequence was found in a human donor with non-small cell lung cancer that progressed on radiotherapy plus ipilimumab. The rearrangement uses TRBV2 and TRBJ2-3; D is possibly TRBD2 (7 bases). CDR3 residues: CASSQGGGAEFTQYF. The CDR3 nucleotides read TGTGCCAGCAGTCAAGGGGGAGGGGCCGAGTTTACGCAGTATTTT.